The 32 T cell receptor beta chains below come from one sample, sequenced in a study of monozygotic twins with inflammatory bowel disease. TCRdb re-called the 5' RACE reads and gives one entry per CDR3 protein, without DNA. The clone table shows around 220,000 distinct CDR3 sequences, with the ten largest holding roughly 7.1%. The material sequenced was blood. These receptor sequences come from a human donor with ulcerative colitis or Crohn's disease, or a healthy co-twin of an affected twin (not recorded which).

The CDR3 reads CASSQAAGLKNGELFF. The chain recombines TRBV14 with TRBJ2-2; TCRdb gives TRBD1 as the D gene, but with no DNA this cannot be confirmed. Germline V gene data show CDR1 as SGHDN and CDR2 as FVKESK. There are 16 residues in the CDR3. Based on the CDR3 plus reference TRBV14 and TRBJ2-2, the full variable domain is EAGVTQFPSHSVIEKGQTVTLRCDPISGHDNLYWYRRVMGKEIKFLLHFVKESKQDESGMPNNRFLAERTGGTYSTLKVQPAELEDSGVYFCASSQAAGLKNGELFFGEGSRLTVL.

V is TRBV19 and J is TRBJ2-3. The CDR3 totals 12 residues. Germline V gene data show CDR1 as LNHDA and CDR2 as SQIVND (reference sequence). The CDR3 sequence is CASSLGSDTQYF.

The chain links TRBV28 to TRBJ1-1; TCRdb selects TRBD1, and the lack of DNA leaves this call unchecked. This CDR3 comprises 15 residues. The germline V gene encodes CDR1 MDHEN and CDR2 SYDVKM. CDR3 protein: CASSLAGGYNTEAFF. The full variable domain, its missing parts supplied by reference TRBV28 and TRBJ1-1, is DVKVTQSSRYLVKRTGEKVFLECVQDMDHENMFWYRQDPGLGLRLIYFSYDVKMKEKGDIPEGYSVSREKKERFSLILESASTNQTSMYLCASSLAGGYNTEAFFGQGTRLTVV.

The chain joins TRBV6-1 to TRBJ1-1; TCRdb's D gene call, TRBD1, goes unchecked for lack of DNA. In germline, CDR1 is MNHNS, CDR2 SASEGT. The CDR3 loop spans 14 amino acids. CDR3 sequence: CASRLTSRPSEAFF.

This chain uses TRBV14 with TRBJ2-1; the TCRdb call, TRBD2, lacks DNA for checking. This CDR3 has 15 residues. The germline CDR1 and CDR2 sequences are SGHDN and FVKESK. The CDR3: CANELLAGGLKEQFF. The whole variable domain, filled in from reference TRBV14 and TRBJ2-1, reads EAGVTQFPSHSVIEKGQTVTLRCDPISGHDNLYWYRRVMGKEIKFLLHFVKESKQDESGMPNNRFLAERTGGTYSTLKVQPAELEDSGVYFCANELLAGGLKEQFFGPGTRLTVL.

V is TRBV2 and J is TRBJ1-1. This CDR3 contains 14 residues. From germline, CDR1 is SNHLY and CDR2 FYNNEI. CDR3 loop: CASSETGLNTEAFF.

This rearrangement joins TRBV28 to TRBJ1-1. There are 13 residues in the CDR3. Germline values: CDR1 MDHEN, CDR2 SYDVKM. The CDR3 loop reads CATPPGFLTEAFF.

CDR3 residues: CASSFPEAHGYTF. The chain combines TRBV12-3 or TRBV12-4 with TRBJ1-2. CDR3 size: 13 residues.

The chain links TRBV20-1 to TRBJ2-1; the TCRdb call, TRBD1, lacks DNA for checking. This CDR3 is built from 16 residues. The germline gives CDR1 DFQATT, CDR2 SNEGSKA (reference sequence). CDR3 sequence: CSARVETGNSYNEQFF.

The V call is TRBV7-2, the J call TRBJ1-2. CDR1 and CDR2 from the germline V gene are SGHTA and FQGNSA. The CDR3 sequence is 15 residues long. CDR3 in amino acids: CASSLRTSPLYGYTF.

The chain uses TRBV6-2 or TRBV6-3 and TRBJ1-5; TCRdb proposes TRBD1, but this gene call is untestable without DNA. CDR3 length: 16 residues. CDR1 MNHEY and CDR2 SVGEGT come from the germline V gene. The CDR3 here is CASRGGQGQGNQPQHF.

This rearrangement joins TRBV6-6 to TRBJ1-5. Germline V gives CDR1 MNHNY, CDR2 SVGAGI (reference sequence). The CDR3 contains 14 residues. The CDR3 sequence: CASSLGDSNQPQHF.

The genes are TRBV2 and TRBJ2-5; TCRdb outputs TRBD1, but without DNA this stays unchecked. In germline, CDR1 is SNHLY, CDR2 FYNNEI. This CDR3 spans 16 amino acids. The CDR3 sequence is CASSLAGGTPQETQYF.

This rearrangement joins TRBV7-8 to TRBJ1-1; TCRdb's D gene call, TRBD1, goes unchecked for lack of DNA. This CDR3 spans 14 amino acids. The V gene's germline CDR1 is SGHVS and CDR2 FQNEAQ. The chain's CDR3 is CASIPGTGNTEAFF.

The gene calls are TRBV12-3 or TRBV12-4 and TRBJ1-2; TCRdb names TRBD1, which stays unverified in the absence of DNA. The CDR3 is made up of 13 amino acids. The CDR3 reads CASRLQGAGGYTF.

This chain links TRBV7-2 with TRBJ2-3; TCRdb picks TRBD2, but there is no DNA to check that call. Germline CDR1 reads SGHTA; CDR2 reads FQGNSA. The CDR3 consists of 14 residues. CDR3 loop: CASSLEVGRRTQYF.

The genes are TRBV20-1 and TRBJ1-2; TCRdb's assignment of TRBD1 cannot be checked, as there is no DNA. The CDR3 has 15 residues. Per the germline V gene, CDR1 is DFQATT and CDR2 is SNEGSKA (reference sequence). The CDR3 spells CSARDGDNPNYGYTF.

The rearrangement links TRBV4-2 to TRBJ2-1; TCRdb picks TRBD1, but there is no DNA to check that call. This CDR3 comprises 15 residues. Per the germline V gene, CDR1 is LGHNA and CDR2 is YNFKEQ. The CDR3 protein is CASSQEGQPGYEQFF.

The V gene is TRBV5-4, the J gene TRBJ2-3; there is no DNA to check the TCRdb D call of TRBD2. This CDR3 has 16 amino acids. Germline V lookup: CDR1 SGHNT, CDR2 YYREEE (reference sequence). The CDR3 sequence: CASSLRLAGMGDTQYF.

The CDR3: CASSLLSDRTDTQYF. The V gene is TRBV5-6, the J gene TRBJ2-3. Germline V lookup: CDR1 SGHDT, CDR2 YYEEEE. This CDR3 comprises 15 residues.

The V and J genes are TRBV29-1 and TRBJ2-3. The CDR3 totals 11 residues. Germline assignment: CDR1 SQVTM and CDR2 ANQGSEA. The CDR3 loop reads CSVSSTDTQYF.

The rearrangement uses TRBV7-9 and TRBJ2-7; TCRdb picks TRBD2, but there is no DNA to check that call. The germline V gene encodes CDR1 SEHNR and CDR2 FQNEAQ (reference sequence). The CDR3 sequence is 16 residues long. CDR3 sequence reads: CASSFAGDFLGGEQYF.

This chain joins TRBV7-2 and TRBJ2-5. The CDR3 length is 15 residues. The germline CDR1 and CDR2 sequences are SGHTA and FQGNSA. CDR3 loop: CASSLAQAKQETQYF.

The chain recombines TRBV27 with TRBJ1-6. CDR1 is MNHEY, CDR2 SMNVEV, per germline (reference sequence). This CDR3 is 14 amino acids long. The CDR3 region is CASSRGPFDSPLHF.

The chain uses TRBV12-3 or TRBV12-4 and TRBJ2-7. This CDR3 region has 13 residues. The CDR3 spells CASSYGSHYEQYF.

V and J are TRBV29-1 and TRBJ2-1; lacking DNA, the TRBD2 call made by TCRdb goes unchecked. CDR3 size: 12 residues. The germline CDR1 and CDR2 sequences are SQVTM and ANQGSEA. The CDR3 sequence is CSLTSGYNEQFF.

The chain has TRBV30 and TRBJ1-5; the D call from TCRdb, TRBD1, cannot be confirmed without DNA. The CDR3 covers 13 residues. Germline lookup yields CDR1 GTSNPN and CDR2 SVGIG (reference sequence). CDR3: CAWKGWQEGSQHF.

V and J are TRBV4-2 and TRBJ2-1; TCRdb indicates TRBD2, and absent DNA this call remains unverified. Germline CDR1 LGHNA, CDR2 YNFKEQ. This CDR3 region has 17 residues. CDR3 sequence: CASQVTLTSGEYNEQFF.

The chain links TRBV4-2 to TRBJ2-3; with no DNA, the TCRdb D assignment of TRBD2 cannot be verified. CDR3 length equals 17 residues. Germline loops: CDR1 LGHNA, CDR2 YNFKEQ. The CDR3 region is CASSQTGGAVYTDTQYF.

The rearrangement links TRBV27 to TRBJ1-2; the D call from TCRdb, TRBD1, cannot be confirmed without DNA. The CDR3 length is 15 residues. In germline, CDR1 is MNHEY, CDR2 SMNVEV (reference sequence). The CDR3 here is CASYSSLGQGGGYTF.

J is TRBJ1-1 and V is TRBV20-1; the TRBD1 assignment by TCRdb is unverifiable without DNA. This CDR3 has 15 amino acids. Germline-derived CDR1 and CDR2 are DFQATT and SNEGSKA (reference sequence). This chain's CDR3 is CSARDQRGGNTEAFF.

The chain employs TRBV9 and TRBJ1-1; TCRdb outputs TRBD1, but without DNA this stays unchecked. The CDR3 totals 14 residues. CDR1 and CDR2 from the germline V gene are SGDLS and YYNGEE. The CDR3: CASSVEQGGTEAFF.